This T cell receptor beta chain was captured in a study of blood T cell repertoires in COVID-19. In germline, CDR1 is SGHRS, CDR2 YFSETQ. V lost 0 bases and J lost 10, with 7 bases in between. CDR3 size: 11 residues. The method was immunoSEQ multiplex PCR; TCRdb's version includes in-frame clones alone and lacks a portion of them. Of 300,000 to 450,000 clones in the sample, around 89% are singletons; the top ten hold about 3%. This chain links TRBV5-1 with TRBJ1-2; maybe TRBD1 (5 bases). This sequence was found in a woman in her twenties or thirties with COVID-19, enrolled during active disease. The specimen was peripheral blood. Written as DNA, the CDR3 is TGCGCCAGCAGCTTGGACAGGATCTACACCTTC. Translating it yields CASSLDRIYTF.